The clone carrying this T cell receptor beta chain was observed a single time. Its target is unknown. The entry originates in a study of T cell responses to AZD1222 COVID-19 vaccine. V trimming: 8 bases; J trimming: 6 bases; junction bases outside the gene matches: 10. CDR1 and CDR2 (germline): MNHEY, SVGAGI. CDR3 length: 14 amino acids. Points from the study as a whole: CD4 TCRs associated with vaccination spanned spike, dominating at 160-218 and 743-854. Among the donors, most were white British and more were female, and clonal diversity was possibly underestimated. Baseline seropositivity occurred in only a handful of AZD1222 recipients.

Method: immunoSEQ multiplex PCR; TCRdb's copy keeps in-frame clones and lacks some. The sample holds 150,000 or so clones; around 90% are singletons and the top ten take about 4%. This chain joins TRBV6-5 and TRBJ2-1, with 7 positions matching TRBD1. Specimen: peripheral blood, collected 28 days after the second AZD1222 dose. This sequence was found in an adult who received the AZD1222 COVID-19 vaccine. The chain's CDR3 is CASSLDREGNEQFF. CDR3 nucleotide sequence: TGTGCCAGCTCCCTAGACAGGGAAGGCAATGAGCAGTTCTTC.